This T cell receptor beta chain stems from a study of blood T cell repertoires in COVID-19 (TCRdb year 2020). Regarding the complete study: Samples from collaborators originated in the United States, Italy and Spain and spanned both the acute and convalescent phases of COVID-19. HLA class I and class II types, where available, came from metadata supplied by the sample provider rather than from assay-based typing. The material from the prospective study consisted of cDNA or gDNA derived from T cells, B-cell-depleted T cells, or PBMCs. Nearly every sample came with metadata listing a de-identified subject ID, COVID-19 status, age in years and sex. Subjects who had been exposed to COVID-19, were actively infected with it, or had recovered from it provided the deeply sampled blood TCRbeta repertoires that made up the dataset. Samples came from the ongoing ImmuneRACE study (first 160 participants) plus 1,254 subjects from 6 global collaborators. A freely available public database, intended as a resource for researchers studying the immune response to SARS-CoV-2, is where the repertoires were released. Results the study describes overall, beyond this receptor: How much clinical and demographic metadata was included differed by source and by participant, and the metadata was provided uncurated.

One collaborating source in Seattle enrolled patients while the patients were actively infected and followed the patients over time throughout the course of disease. Each collaborating institution followed its own protocols to collect whole blood in K2EDTA tubes. For TCRbeta analysis, collaborators shipped samples as frozen whole blood, isolated PBMCs, or DNA extracted from either of those sample types. This clone was picked up many times. Its antigen is currently not known. Base qualities are not recorded, but no much larger clone differs from it by a single base. TCRbeta CDR3 regions were amplified from genomic DNA using the immunoSEQ Assay, a bias-controlled multiplex PCR. Regarding the original processing steps: The number of nucleated cells in each sample was estimated by amplification of reference gene primers within the assay. To quantify the absolute abundance of each unique TCRbeta CDR3 rearrangement, sequence reads were collapsed and filtered. For each sample, productive Simpson clonality was calculated as the square root of Simpson's diversity index across productive rearrangements. Sourced from immuneACCESS, this table was stored by TCRdb with only in-frame sequences that have V and J called. A share of the clones is absent; for the studies checked, an unresolved V gene accounts for under half, and the remainder has no known explanation. D and trimming were read from the DNA, whereas the V and J calls and clone size are those reported in that table. The table for this sample lists some 270,000 clones; roughly 88% of them were counted only once. The ten largest make up 0.7% to 1% of the sample.

CDR1 and CDR2, per the germline V gene, are MNHEY and SVGEGT. V was cut back by 5 bases and J by 2 bases, leaving a gap of 12 bases between them. The CDR3 runs 15 amino acids, cysteine and phenylalanine included. The sequence is cut down to CDR3 DNA, 45 bases in frame from base 1. The TCR comes from a human donor with COVID-19, enrolled during active disease. The donor label of this sample is uncertain. The source material was peripheral blood. This sequence uses TRBV6-2 or TRBV6-3 and TRBJ2-2, with TRBD1 as a weak D call on 6 bases. In nucleotides, the sequence is TGTGCCAGCAGTCCCCTGGACAGAAACACCGGGGAGCTGTTTTTT. This encodes CASSPLDRNTGELFF.